A single sample gave rise to the 6 T cell receptor beta chains below, sequenced in a study of blood T cells in healthy people across ages. A sample-barcoded 5' primer and a J-beta primer mix were used in a second PCR of about 7 to 12 cycles. TCRdb re-called the 5' RACE reads through MiXCR, storing one row per CDR3 protein. Among roughly 1.7 million distinct CDR3 sequences, approximately 32% were seen once, and the ten largest hold about 11%. The sample taken for sequencing was blood. Source of these receptors: a woman between 25 and 40 years old in good health.

This clonotype was seen only once. One end of the junction is discordant with germline, which a read error may explain. CDR3 nucleotide sequence: TGTGCCGGCAGCTCCCCGGGGGACTCCCCCACAGATACGCAGTATTTT. Translated, it gives CAGSSPGDSPTDTQYF. The rearrangement links TRBV28 to TRBJ2-3, with D possibly being TRBD2 (6 bases). The CDR3 contains 16 residues. Germline values: CDR1 MDHEN, CDR2 SYDVKM. Based on the CDR3 plus reference TRBV28 and TRBJ2-3, the full variable domain is DVKVTQSSRYLVKRTGEKVFLECVQDMDHENMFWYRQDPGLGLRLIYFSYDVKMKEKGDIPEGYSVSREKKERFSLILESASTNQTSMYLCAGSSPGDSPTDTQYFGPGTRLTVL.

This clonotype was detected only a few times. This chain uses TRBV12-3 or TRBV12-4 with TRBJ2-3; 8 positions agree with TRBD2. Unmatched junction bases numbered 3, after V lost 2 bases and J lost 5 bases. The CDR3 length is 14 residues. The CDR3 protein is CASSLFLAGDTQYF. The CDR3 bases are TGTGCCAGCAGTTTATTCCTAGCGGGAGATACGCAGTATTTT.

This clonotype was recorded a few times. The chain has TRBV7-9 and TRBJ2-7; no firm D call. Trimming shortened V by 3 bases and J by 1 base, and 10 bases separated the two germline ends. The CDR3 is made up of 14 amino acids. The germline CDR1 and CDR2 sequences are SEHNR and FQNEAQ (reference sequence). CDR3 in DNA: TGTGCCAGCAGCTTCTCCGCCGCATCCTACGAGCAGTACTTC. Its protein product is CASSFSAASYEQYF.

This clonotype was counted ten times or more. The rearrangement uses TRBV12-3 or TRBV12-4 and TRBJ1-5; 9 bases are a match to TRBD1. The J segment lost 7 bases and the V segment lost 3 bases, leaving 13 bases of the junction unmatched. This CDR3 has 17 amino acids. For the CDR3, the DNA is TGTGCCAGCAGTTTGTTTGAGCTGGGACAGGGAGGCCAGCCCCAGCATTTT. Translated, it gives CASSLFELGQGGQPQHF.

The chain joins TRBV11-3 to TRBJ2-7; the D gene is possibly TRBD1 (5 bases). The V and J ends lost 0 bases and 2 bases respectively, with 14 bases between them. Looked up from germline, CDR1 is SGHNT and CDR2 is YENEEA. The CDR3 is made up of 16 amino acids. DNA of the CDR3: TGTGCCAGCAGCTTAGATACCCAGGGTCGGGCCTACGAGCAGTACTTC. It is translated as CASSLDTQGRAYEQYF.

The chain is built from TRBV27 and TRBJ1-1, with D hard to call. Trimming left V 6 bases short and J 5 bases short, with 10 bases between. The CDR3 loop spans 12 amino acids. The germline gives CDR1 MNHEY, CDR2 SMNVEV (reference sequence). CDR3 DNA: TGTGCCAGCAGGTCAGGTGGGACTGAAGCTTTCTTT. This sequence encodes CASRSGGTEAFF.